The present T cell receptor beta chain was sequenced within a study of memory B cells and T cells in multiple sclerosis. As concerns this clone: The target antigen is unknown.

CFSE-dim autoproliferating and CFSE-high non-proliferating T cells from unstimulated culture were sequenced separately. Pooled replicate wells came from some 5x10^7 CFSE-labeled PBMCs cultured approximately 7 days without stimulus. The protocol was immunoSEQ multiplex PCR, while the TCRdb copy is restricted to in-frame clones and leaves out a portion. The repertoire holds about 42,000 clones, with around 79% as singletons. This clonotype originated in a human donor with multiple sclerosis. The sample consisted of PBMCs from blood kept in culture.

The CDR3 here is CASRFTGTGTGELFF. CDR3 DNA sequence: TGCGCCAGCCGATTTACAGGGACGGGGACCGGGGAGCTGTTTTTT. The rearrangement uses TRBV5-1 and TRBJ2-2, with a tentative D call TRBD1 (6 bases). This CDR3 has 15 amino acids. The germline V and J ends were trimmed by 7 bases and 5 bases, with 18 bases remaining between them. CDR1 and CDR2 (germline): SGHRS, YFSETQ.